The 26 T cell receptor beta chains presented below share a single source sample, sequenced in a study of T cell repertoires in ileal Crohn's disease. Using immunoSEQ multiplex PCR, the repertoire was profiled, and TCRdb retains in-frame clones only, with some absent. The sample carries about 15,000 clones, roughly 82% recorded once. The specimen sequenced was ileal tissue. The receptors stem from an adult with Crohn's disease.

The genes are TRBV14 and TRBJ2-3; D remains ambiguous. The germline gives CDR1 SGHDN, CDR2 FVKESK. The CDR3 is made up of 15 amino acids. Trimming took 1 base from V and 2 from J, leaving 10 bases between them. CDR3 nucleotides: TGTGCCAGCAGCCAAGTATCTCCCTTCACAGATACGCAGTATTTT. It is translated as CASSQVSPFTDTQYF.

The gene calls are TRBV29-1 and TRBJ2-7; 9 nucleotides match TRBD2. Germline V lookup: CDR1 SQVTM, CDR2 ANQGSEA. V lost 6 bases and J lost 3; bases outside the gene matches: 12. The CDR3 runs 15 residues. In DNA, the CDR3 is TGCAGCGTGTCATCCTCCGGGACTAGCCGCTACGAGCAGTACTTC. It encodes CSVSSSGTSRYEQYF.

This sequence joins TRBV6-1 and TRBJ1-6; a possible D gene is TRBD1 (6 bases). From germline, CDR1 is MNHNS and CDR2 SASEGT. Trimming cost V 10 bases and J 10 bases, with 23 bases left between them. This CDR3 has 15 residues. The CDR3 region has the DNA TGTGCCACCCAGGAGAACAGGGCGAGTCCATCACCCCTCCACTTT. Amino acids: CATQENRASPSPLHF.

The rearrangement joins TRBV9 to TRBJ1-5, with D unresolved. Trimming took off 0 bases at V and 5 bases at J, with 6 bases between the two ends. The germline V gene has CDR1 SGDLS and CDR2 YYNGEE. The CDR3 length is 13 residues. The CDR3 coding sequence is TGTGCCAGCAGCGTAGTGGCTGATCAGCCCCAGCATTTT. Its translation: CASSVVADQPQHF. The whole variable domain, remainder taken from reference TRBV9 and TRBJ1-5, is DSGVTQTPKHLITATGQRVTLRCSPRSGDLSVYWYQQSLDQGLQFLIQYYNGEERAKGNILERFSAQQFPDLHSELNLSSLELGDSALYFCASSVVADQPQHFGDGTRLSIL.

Only a few counts were recorded for this clone. The chain joins TRBV15 to TRBJ1-2; no definite D call. Trimming removed 0 bases at V and 1 base at J, with 9 bases between. Germline V gene lookup returns CDR1 LNHNV and CDR2 YYDKDF (reference sequence). The CDR3 spans 15 residues. In nucleotides, the CDR3 is TGTGCCACCAGCAGAGACTCGGGGATTAACTATGGCTACACCTTC. It specifies CATSRDSGINYGYTF. The full variable domain, in which reference TRBV15 and TRBJ1-2 provide the parts outside the CDR3, is DAMVIQNPRYQVTQFGKPVTLSCSQTLNHNVMYWYQQKSSQAPKLLFHYYDKDFNNEADTPDNFQSRRPNTSFCFLDIRSPGLGDTAMYLCATSRDSGINYGYTFGSGTRLTVV.

This clone showed up just a few times. The chain uses TRBV6-6 and TRBJ1-2, with 10 positions matching TRBD1. This CDR3 is 13 amino acids long. V shed 4 bases, J shed 9 bases, and the junction held 5 bases outside the gene matches. Germline CDR1 MNHNY, CDR2 SVGAGI (reference sequence). The CDR3 spells CASSWDRGLSYTF. DNA of the CDR3: TGTGCCAGCAGTTGGGACAGGGGATTGAGCTACACCTTC.

CDR3 nucleotides: TGTGCCAGCAGCCCCGACAGGGTGCGCGACAATGAGCAGTTCTTC. Its protein product is CASSPDRVRDNEQFF. The V call is TRBV11-3, the J call TRBJ2-1; 7 bases map to TRBD1. The CDR3 loop spans 15 amino acids. Losses at the gene ends were 5 bases for V and 5 bases for J; bases not matched to a gene: 9. Germline V gene lookup returns CDR1 SGHNT and CDR2 YENEEA.

The chain is built from TRBV27 and TRBJ1-6; no clear D gene. V was cut by 5 bases and J by 4 bases, with 3 bases left in between. This CDR3 spans 12 amino acids. CDR1 MNHEY and CDR2 SMNVEV come from the germline V gene (reference sequence). CDR3 nucleotide sequence: TGTGCCAGCAGTCAGTATAATTCACCCCTCCACTTT. This codes for CASSQYNSPLHF.

The chain has TRBV30 and TRBJ1-2, with D possibly TRBD1 on 5 matching bases. The ends were cut back, 5 bases at V and 4 bases at J, with 17 bases in the middle. The CDR3 is 14 residues long. The germline V gene encodes CDR1 GTSNPN and CDR2 SVGIG (reference sequence). The CDR3 region has the DNA TGTGCCTGGGACAGCCAAGTGGGTATCTATGGCTACACCTTC. Residues: CAWDSQVGIYGYTF.

This clone has just one count. The rearrangement joins TRBV11-2 to TRBJ2-2; tentative D call: TRBD2 (5 bases). V gave up 5 bases and J gave up 10 bases, with 11 bases separating them. Germline values: CDR1 SGHAT, CDR2 FQNNGV. CDR3 size: 12 residues. The CDR3 coding sequence is TGTGCCAGCAGCCTAAGCGGCTTGGAGCTGTTTTTT. Its translation: CASSLSGLELFF.

The V and J genes are TRBV7-2 and TRBJ2-1; TRBD2 matches at 9 bases. J lost 5 bases, V lost 4 bases, and 6 bases had no gene match. The germline CDR1 and CDR2 sequences are SGHTA and FQGNSA. CDR3 size: 15 residues. CDR3 nucleotide sequence: TGTGCCAGCAGCTCAGGACTAGCGTATGACAATGAGCAGTTCTTC. Residues: CASSSGLAYDNEQFF.

This chain's CDR3 is CSVEVSAGGPGNEQFF. CDR3 DNA: TGCAGCGTTGAGGTTTCAGCGGGAGGGCCAGGTAATGAGCAGTTCTTC. The J gene is TRBJ2-1, the V gene TRBV29-1; TRBD2 matches 10 bases. The germline CDR1 and CDR2 sequences are SQVTM and ANQGSEA. There are 16 residues in the CDR3. Trimming at V came to 3 bases and at J to 7 bases, leaving 12 bases not matched to a gene.

This chain links TRBV11-2 with TRBJ2-3; the D gene is possibly TRBD1 (5 bases). Germline values: CDR1 SGHAT, CDR2 FQNNGV. V lost 5 bases and J 2 bases, leaving 8 bases between the germline ends. The CDR3 has 13 residues. The DNA of the CDR3 is TGTGCCAGCAGCCCGGACACCACAGATACGCAGTATTTT. As protein: CASSPDTTDTQYF. The variable domain in full, completed from reference TRBV11-2 and TRBJ2-3, reads EAGVAQSPRYKIIEKRQSVAFWCNPISGHATLYWYQQILGQGPKLLIQFQNNGVVDDSQLPKDRFSAERLKGVDSTLKIQPAKLEDSAVYLCASSPDTTDTQYFGPGTRLTVL.

The chain is built from TRBV6-6 and TRBJ2-1, with 11 nucleotides matching TRBD2. The CDR3 is 16 residues long. Germline-derived CDR1 and CDR2 are MNHNY and SVGAGI (reference sequence). After removal of 6 bases from V and 7 bases from J, the junction contained 11 bases not matched to a gene. This CDR3 reads CASRDGSSGRLNEQFF. CDR3 coding DNA: TGTGCCAGCAGGGACGGATCTAGCGGGAGGTTGAATGAGCAGTTCTTC.

This clone was recorded a few times. The V gene is TRBV6-1, the J gene TRBJ2-7; D is possibly TRBD1 (5 bases). Trimming cost V 6 bases and J 2 bases, with 8 bases left between them. The length of the CDR3 is 12 residues. CDR1 and CDR2 (germline): MNHNS, SASEGT. CDR3 loop: CASRATAYEQYF. The CDR3 bases are TGTGCCAGCAGAGCGACAGCCTACGAGCAGTACTTC.

The V gene is TRBV29-1, the J gene TRBJ2-7; 10 positions agree with TRBD2. The V gene's germline CDR1 is SQVTM and CDR2 ANQGSEA. The CDR3 is 13 residues long. V was clipped by 7 bases and J by 3 bases; unmatched bases: 6. The CDR3 here is CSAVTSGNYEQYF. The CDR3 DNA sequence: TGCAGCGCCGTTACTAGCGGGAACTACGAGCAGTACTTC.

The chain recombines TRBV2 with TRBJ2-3; D is perhaps TRBD1 (6 bases). Germline assignment: CDR1 SNHLY and CDR2 FYNNEI. V gave up 4 bases and J gave up 2 bases, with 19 bases separating them. CDR3 length: 17 amino acids. CDR3 DNA sequence: TGTGCCAGCAGTGGACAGGTTATCCGGGACCCCACAGATACGCAGTATTTT. The encoded protein is CASSGQVIRDPTDTQYF.

This clone is categorized as medium-sized. The rearrangement joins TRBV18 to TRBJ2-7, with 9 bases matching TRBD2. The V and J ends lost 2 bases and 3 bases, in that order; junction bases with no gene match: 5. The germline gives CDR1 KGHSH, CDR2 LQKENI. This CDR3 has 15 amino acids. The CDR3 sequence: CASSPRTSAGYEQYF. The CDR3 coding sequence is TGTGCCAGCTCACCAAGGACTAGCGCGGGCTACGAGCAGTACTTC.

The chain carries TRBV18 and TRBJ1-4; the D is unclear. The CDR3 is 13 residues long. V was shortened by 5 bases and J by 8 bases, with 12 bases between the two germline ends. CDR1 and CDR2 (germline): KGHSH, LQKENI. For the CDR3, the DNA is TGTGCCAGCTCAAAGCGTTTCGGGGAAAAACTGTTTTTT. Translation: CASSKRFGEKLFF.

The rearrangement links TRBV7-8 to TRBJ2-1; 9 nucleotides match TRBD2. CDR3 size: 15 residues. Trimming removed 5 bases from V and 7 bases from J; junction bases left unmatched: 9. The germline CDR1 and CDR2 sequences are SGHVS and FQNEAQ. The CDR3 sequence is CASSNQGLALNEQFF. CDR3 DNA sequence: TGTGCCAGCAGCAACCAGGGACTAGCCTTGAATGAGCAGTTCTTC. The full variable domain, in which reference TRBV7-8 and TRBJ2-1 provide the parts outside the CDR3, is GAGVSQSPRYKVAKRGQDVALRCDPISGHVSLFWYQQALGQGPEFLTYFQNEAQLDKSGLPSDRFFAERPEGSVSTLKIQRTQQEDSAVYLCASSNQGLALNEQFFGPGTRLTVL.

The chain employs TRBV5-1 and TRBJ2-7; the match to TRBD1 covers 8 bases. The CDR3 is 15 amino acids. J gave up 5 bases and V 1 base, and 8 bases lay outside the gene matches. CDR1 and CDR2 (germline): SGHRS, YFSETQ. CDR3 residues: CASSLSGGASNEQYF. CDR3 DNA sequence: TGCGCCAGCAGCTTGTCAGGGGGCGCGTCCAACGAGCAGTACTTC.

The rearrangement links TRBV18 to TRBJ1-6; D may be TRBD1 (5 bases). V lost 5 bases and J lost 5, with 13 bases in between. The length of the CDR3 is 15 residues. Per germline, CDR1 KGHSH and CDR2 LQKENI. This CDR3 is CASSTRQSDNSPLHF. The CDR3 DNA sequence: TGTGCCAGCTCAACCCGACAGTCCGATAATTCACCCCTCCACTTT.

The chain is built from TRBV9 and TRBJ2-7, with TRBD1 matching over 9 bases. The length of the CDR3 is 15 residues. Germline V CDR1 and CDR2: SGDLS, YYNGEE. Trimming cost V 1 base and J 2 bases; bases outside gene matches: 4. CDR3 sequence (DNA): TGTGCCAGCAGCGTATGGGGACAGGGAGCCTACGAGCAGTACTTC. Its protein is CASSVWGQGAYEQYF.

This clone came up once. The chain is built from TRBV12-5 and TRBJ1-5; the D is unclear. CDR3 length: 13 amino acids. Trimming removed 6 bases from V and 1 base from J, with 7 bases in between. Germline V gene data show CDR1 as LGHNT and CDR2 as FRNRAP. The CDR3 DNA reads TGTGCTAGTGGACAGACGAGCAATCAGCCCCAGCATTTT. It specifies CASGQTSNQPQHF.

Only a few counts were recorded for this clone. The rearrangement joins TRBV5-4 to TRBJ2-1; 8 nucleotides align to TRBD2. V lost 0 bases and J lost 2; bases outside the gene matches: 1. There are 15 residues in the CDR3. Looked up from germline, CDR1 is SGHNT and CDR2 is YYREEE (reference sequence). CDR3 sequence (DNA): TGTGCCAGCAGCTTGGAGCGGGAGCCCTACAATGAGCAGTTCTTC. Its translation: CASSLEREPYNEQFF.

The CDR3 here is CASSIGGGWNNEQFF. The CDR3, as DNA: TGTGCCAGTAGTATAGGGGGGGGTTGGAACAATGAGCAGTTCTTC. V and J are TRBV19 and TRBJ2-1, with 7 bases that match TRBD2. Germline V gives CDR1 LNHDA, CDR2 SQIVND (reference sequence). The CDR3 is made up of 15 amino acids. V lost 1 base and J lost 5; bases outside the gene matches: 5.